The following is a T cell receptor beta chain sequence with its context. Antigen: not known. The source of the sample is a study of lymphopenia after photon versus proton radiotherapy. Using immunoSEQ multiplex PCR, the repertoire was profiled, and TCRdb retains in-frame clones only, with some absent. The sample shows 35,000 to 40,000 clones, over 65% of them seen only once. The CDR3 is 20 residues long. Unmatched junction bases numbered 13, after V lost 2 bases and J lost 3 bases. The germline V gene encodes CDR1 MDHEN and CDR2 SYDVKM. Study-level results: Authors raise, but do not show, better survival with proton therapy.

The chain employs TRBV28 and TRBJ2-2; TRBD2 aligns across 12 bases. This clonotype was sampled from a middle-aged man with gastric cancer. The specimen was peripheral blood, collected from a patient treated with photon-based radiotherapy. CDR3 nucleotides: TGTGCCAGCAGTTTAGGCCCCCCGCTAGCGGGAGGGCCCGACACCGGGGAGCTGTTTTTT. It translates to CASSLGPPLAGGPDTGELFF.